Below, one T cell receptor (beta chain) is given with its context. The sample comes from a study of OX40 agonist ivuxolimab in advanced cancers. In the study overall: Enrollees could have had prior anti-PD-1, anti-PD-L1 or anti-CTLA-4 therapy, which 30% to 50% had received.

The investigators sampled blood at baseline, at cycle 4 day 1, and at cycle 7 day 1. Clones were read by immunoSEQ multiplex PCR, and TCRdb kept only the in-frame ones, dropping some. The sample shows around 30,000 clones, roughly four fifths of them seen only once. The sequencing used CD4+ or CD8+ T cells sorted from blood, collected in a trial of the OX40 agonist ivuxolimab. This clonotype was sampled from an adult with an advanced solid tumor such as melanoma, head and neck, liver or kidney cancer.

The CDR3 spells CASWTGLSGNTIYF. The CDR3 coding sequence is TGTGCCAGCTGGACAGGTCTCTCTGGAAACACCATATATTTT. The rearrangement uses TRBV6-5 and TRBJ1-3; TRBD1 agrees at 7 bases. The germline gives CDR1 MNHEY, CDR2 SVGAGI. The CDR3 covers 14 residues. The V segment lost 8 bases and the J segment 0 bases; nucleotides outside the gene matches: 4.